This TCR beta chain derives from a study of cytomegalovirus exposure and HLA in healthy donors (dated by TCRdb to the late 2010s). Turning to the overall study: According to an earlier analysis of several hundred of the donors, some 170 million T cells yielded roughly 110 million unique TCR beta sequences and about 300 Gb of sequence data. Donor age, sex, ethnicity and CMV serostatus were compiled together with the repertoire data. Roughly five DR-DQ haplotypes were handled as single units for association and clustering, since linkage in the cohort was strong. To predict cytomegalovirus infection status, the study combined high-throughput TCR immunosequencing, statistical association of individual TCRs with disease status, and machine learning. Typing coverage differed by locus: A, B, C, DRB1 and DQB1 were typed in roughly 629-630 donors, DQA1 in roughly 510, DPA1 in some 610, and DPB1 in just under 480. The aim of the study was to test whether cataloging public T cell receptors could identify signatures of past pathogen exposure. In a later genetic analysis, genome-wide SNP genotypes for about three fifths of the roughly 670 donors were used, and that subset was treated as a discovery cohort. To study patterns of TCR occurrence, a later analysis re-analyzed previously published TCR beta repertoires from around 660 donors and added high-resolution HLA genotyping. An early release that covered fewer than 800 HLA-typed donors contained about 290 gigabases of sequencing data and around 80 million unique TCR sequences. Using immunosequencing, the study profiled T cell repertoires from some 670 subjects and related those repertoires to cytomegalovirus serostatus. Besides the first cohort of under 700 subjects, a separate validation cohort made up of 120 different subjects was used. An earlier analysis of 587 of the donors applied high-throughput TCR beta sequencing to assess whether each TCR beta V gene segment acted as functional or pseudogenic. HLA typing covered class I and class II loci at four-digit resolution. Across under 500 genotyped donors of the cohort, an average of about 250,000 unique TCR beta nucleotide sequences per donor were sequenced, and roughly 17% of those sequences were non-productive. Of the 350 to 450 genotyped donors, 75% to 85% were placed in the genetic ancestry cluster associated with self-reported Caucasian donors. Every repertoire in the discovery cohort had been generated on one and the same sequencing platform. The later analysis used no new phenotypic data to find candidate immune exposures, relying instead on TCR beta sequences and their occurrence across donors.

What the authors observed across the whole study: In both the original and validation cohorts, the classifier was reported to diagnose cytomegalovirus status with high specificity and sensitivity. According to the authors, the approach could potentially be generalized to other disease states and immunological phenotypes. In an earlier analysis of over 550 of the donors, most TCR beta V segments were observed in productive rearrangements about 87% or about 30% of the time, broadly matching IMGT annotations. In vitro tests confirmed that a few of the cytomegalovirus-associated TCR beta chains recognize cytomegalovirus antigens. A cluster of highly shared sequence variants was judged likely to represent a technical artifact of the sequencing pipeline. A further reported finding was that TCR beta sequences accurately predicted the HLA-A and HLA-B alleles for most subjects in the first cohort. This cohort had only TCR beta chains sequenced, and the lack of alpha or paired-chain data limited which features could be detected. At a false discovery rate of 0.05, a later analysis linked some 18,000 TCR beta sequences to specific HLA alleles. Because HLA typing was unavailable for some donors at each locus, only the typed subset was used in association tests. A later genetic analysis associated a missense DCLRE1C variant with V-gene and J-gene trimming of TCR beta chains, and an independent cohort replicated the association. In a later analysis, HLA-associated TCR beta chains were found to be more clonally expanded and to have lower generation probabilities than equally common non-associated chains. Approximately 16 rarely observed V segments, including chromosome 9 orphons, were excluded from the earlier analysis of 550 to 700 of the donors because counts were too low. Strong co-occurrence of HLA alleles, especially DR and DQ, made assigning TCR associations to individual alleles difficult. In a later genetic analysis, fewer N-insertions in productive TCRs were reported among donors in an Asian-associated ancestry cluster than the approximately 630-donor mean. Across donors, most TCR sequences were observed very rarely, whereas some public TCRs were present in many individuals. Linkage disequilibrium might explain the correlated functional status among segregating V segments, but an unknown experimental factor could not be excluded. Sequencing depth was assumed to be roughly uniform across donors in the presence/absence analyses, though that assumption may not hold. According to a later analysis, parvovirus B19, influenza, CMV and Epstein-Barr virus appeared linked to several top co-occurrence clusters. A later analysis found that TCR association rates varied across HLA loci, with DRB1 alleles showing the most associated TCRs and HLA-C alleles the fewest. CMV serostatus was the only immune exposure information available for the cohort. In the study, approximately 160 TCR beta chains were listed as associated with cytomegalovirus. According to a later analysis, most CMV-associated TCR beta chains appeared to be HLA-restricted, and the HLA associations seemed to be driven largely by CMV exposure. Some IMGT-functional V segments, including TRBV6-2 and TRBV6-3, could not be distinguished by the 87-base-pair reads and were therefore excluded.

With respect to this clone: Its antigen remains unidentified.

Via the germline V gene, CDR1 is SGHRS and CDR2 YFSETQ. After removal of 3 bases from V and 0 bases from J, the junction retains 12 bases not matched to a gene. The cysteine opens and the phenylalanine closes a CDR3 of 18 amino acids. The DNA shown is the 54-base CDR3, in frame from base 1. The cohort consisted of hundreds of healthy bone marrow donors. At the time of sampling, every cohort member was nominally healthy, though immune exposures that went unrecorded were likely present. The donor was CMV seropositive and was included in the group of some 290 seropositive cohort members. A peripheral blood sample was provided by each donor, and peripheral blood mononuclear cells were used for TCR beta sequencing. Genomic DNA extraction from the blood cell samples was performed with the Qiagen DNeasy Blood Extraction Kit. The library was obtained by the immunoSEQ multiplex PCR assay. For the multiplex PCR, a mixture combining 60 forward primers for TCR Vbeta segments and 13 reverse primers for TCR Jbeta segments was used. The CDR3 region of rearranged TCR beta genes was amplified from genomic DNA with a multiplex PCR assay. The Illumina HiSeq System was used to sequence the amplified TCR beta libraries as 87-base-pair reads. Per the original workflow: Across the 500 to 700 repertoires, a later analysis counted roughly 84 million unique TCR beta chains, about 10 million of which were shared by at least two donors. Raw reads were error-corrected and collapsed into unique sequences by a nearest-neighbor algorithm in which closely related sequences were merged to remove PCR and sequencing errors. CDR3 sequences were aligned to IMGT reference sequences to assign V, D and J gene segments. For a sequence to be retained, at least a six-nucleotide match to both a V gene segment and a J gene segment was required. A rearrangement was called productive if the CDR3 had no stop codons and remained in frame with V and J, and every other rearrangement was called non-productive. Following IMGT convention, CDR3 was defined as the stretch from the second conserved V-encoded cysteine up to the conserved J-encoded phenylalanine. The earlier analysis of 587 of the donors excluded sequences that lacked an unambiguous match to a single V gene segment. In an earlier analysis of several hundred of the donors, V segments were called functional above 56.7% productive rearrangements and were called segregating when the between-donor standard deviation exceeded 5%. To diagnose cytomegalovirus status from the catalog of TCR beta chain sequences, a statistical classification framework was built. V and J gene assignment, in a later analysis, came from comparing TCR nucleotide sequences with IMGT/GENE-DB human TR gene sequences. Using the TCRdist pipeline, a later analysis assigned CDR3 sequences along with most-parsimonious VDJ recombination scenarios. In a later analysis, every TCR beta chain was defined by the combination of its CDR3 amino acid sequence and its V-gene family, and reads without a unique V-gene family were dropped. To address suspected cross-contamination and a sequencing artifact, a later analysis removed a few hundred highly shared, low-generation-probability nucleotide sequences. In a later analysis, a clonal expansion index was calculated for each public chain from normalized within-repertoire ranks of inferred template counts. In a later analysis, generation probabilities were computed using a VDJ recombination model fitted to out-of-frame rearrangements, and the results were checked against IGoR. A later analysis scored TCR-TCR, TCR-HLA and TCR-CMV co-occurrence with hypergeometric tests, applying a repertoire-size bias correction to TCR pairs. False discovery rates were estimated in a later analysis by permuting HLA or CMV assignments 20 times. In a later analysis, co-occurring TCRs were grouped with DBSCAN, and TCRdist sequence similarity was added when clustering was performed within HLA-allele-positive subsets. Repertoires with fewer than 30,000 or more than 120,000 public chains were left out of co-occurrence clustering, as were five repertoires with anomalous nucleotide sharing. TCRdb took over this immuneACCESS table, retaining in-frame rearrangements with V and J assigned. Such tables are incomplete; in checked studies, under half of the missing clones stem from an unresolved V gene, and the remainder is unexplained. That table is the source of V, J and clone size, and D and trimming were worked out from the DNA. This specimen's table enumerates approximately 71,000 clones. Clones ranked in the top ten supply about 4% of the sample.

The sample consisted of PBMCs. The source is a female donor in good health and CMV-seropositive. The chain was built from TRBV5-1 and TRBJ1-1; TRBD1 lines up with 9 middle nucleotides. The DNA is as follows: TGCGCCAGCAGCTGGAGCCTCGGGACAGGGACCTTGAACACTGAAGCTTTCTTT. It specifies CASSWSLGTGTLNTEAFF.